This T cell receptor (beta chain) was sequenced during a study of cytomegalovirus exposure and HLA in healthy donors (dated by TCRdb to about 2017). Regarding the study in general: According to an earlier analysis of 550 to 700 of the donors, some 170 million T cells yielded approximately 120 million unique TCR beta sequences and about 300 Gb of sequence data. An early release covering approximately 600 HLA-typed donors comprised roughly 300 gigabases of sequencing data and tens of millions of unique TCR sequences. Among the roughly 430 genotyped donors, 75% to 90% belonged to the genetic ancestry cluster associated with self-reported Caucasian donors. The study was designed to test whether signatures of past pathogen exposure could be identified by cataloging public T cell receptors. The study used immunosequencing to profile the T cell repertoires of 600 to 850 subjects and linked those repertoires to cytomegalovirus serostatus. Besides the first cohort of 550 to 750 subjects, a separate validation cohort made up of some 110 different subjects was used. The study combined high-throughput TCR immunosequencing, statistical association of individual TCRs with disease status, and machine learning to predict cytomegalovirus infection status. In a later analysis, previously published TCR beta repertoires from 600 to 850 donors were re-analyzed and high-resolution HLA genotyping was added so that TCR occurrence patterns could be studied. Rather than using new phenotypic data, the later analysis identified candidate immune exposures from TCR beta sequences and from how often those sequences occurred across donors. An earlier analysis of several hundred of the donors used high-throughput TCR beta sequencing to judge whether each TCR beta V gene segment behaved as functional or pseudogenic. Donor age, sex, ethnicity and CMV serostatus were collected together with the repertoire data. A later genetic analysis used genome-wide SNP genotypes for about 55% of the 666 donors, treating that subset as a discovery cohort. Every discovery cohort repertoire had been produced on one sequencing platform. HLA typing included class I and class II loci at four-digit resolution. The number of donors typed differed by locus, with roughly 629-640 for A, B, C, DRB1 and DQB1, 522 for DQA1, under 610 for DPA1, and around 450 for DPB1. A handful of DR-DQ haplotypes were handled as single units for association and clustering because linkage in the cohort was strong. Across 398 genotyped donors of the cohort, an average of about 240,000 unique TCR beta nucleotide sequences per donor were sequenced, and around 19% of those sequences were non-productive.

The CDR3 goes from the cysteine to the phenylalanine over 13 residues. Only the CDR3 region is kept as DNA, spanning 39 bases read in frame from base 1. CDR1 and CDR2, per the germline V gene, are MRHNA and SNTAGT. V and J are trimmed by 5 bases and 7 bases, and the gene matches miss 6 bases of the junction. The receptor library was made with the immunoSEQ multiplex PCR assay. For the multiplex PCR, a mixture combining 60 forward primers for TCR Vbeta segments and 13 reverse primers for TCR Jbeta segments was used. Amplification of the CDR3 region of rearranged TCR beta genes was performed with a multiplex PCR assay on genomic DNA. Amplified TCR beta libraries were sequenced as 87-base-pair reads on the Illumina HiSeq System. The original methods were these. A later analysis counted about 82 million unique TCR beta chains across the 666 repertoires, and 10 million to 11 million of these chains were shared by at least two donors. A nearest-neighbor algorithm error-corrected the raw reads and collapsed the reads into unique sequences, merging closely related sequences to remove PCR and sequencing errors. To assign V, D and J gene segments, CDR3 sequences were aligned to IMGT reference sequences. For a sequence to be retained, at least a six-nucleotide match to both a V gene segment and a J gene segment was required. Rearrangements were called productive when the CDR3 lacked stop codons and stayed in frame with V and J; all others were non-productive. Following IMGT convention, CDR3 was defined as the stretch from the second conserved V-encoded cysteine up to the conserved J-encoded phenylalanine. The earlier analysis of about 640 of the donors excluded any sequence lacking an unambiguous match to a single V gene segment. An earlier analysis of 500 to 700 of the donors classified V segments as functional when productive rearrangements were above 56.7% and as segregating when the standard deviation between donors was above 5%. To diagnose cytomegalovirus status from the catalog of TCR beta chain sequences, a statistical classification framework was built. A later analysis assigned V and J genes by comparing TCR nucleotide sequences with IMGT/GENE-DB human TR gene sequences. In a later analysis, CDR3 sequences and most-parsimonious VDJ recombination scenarios were assigned using the TCRdist pipeline. In a later analysis, every TCR beta chain was defined by the combination of its CDR3 amino acid sequence and its V-gene family, and reads without a unique V-gene family were dropped. As a way to deal with suspected cross-contamination and a sequencing artifact, a later analysis dropped under 600 nucleotide sequences that were highly shared and had low generation probability. A later analysis calculated a clonal expansion index for each public chain from normalized within-repertoire ranks of inferred template counts. A later analysis computed generation probabilities with a VDJ recombination model fitted to out-of-frame rearrangements, and checked the results against IGoR. In a later analysis, hypergeometric tests were used to score TCR-TCR, TCR-HLA and TCR-CMV co-occurrence, with a repertoire-size bias correction applied to TCR pairs. To estimate false discovery rates, a later analysis permuted the HLA or CMV assignments 20 times. In a later analysis, co-occurring TCRs were grouped with DBSCAN, and TCRdist sequence similarity was added when clustering was performed within HLA-allele-positive subsets. For co-occurrence clustering, repertoires with fewer than 30,000 or more than 120,000 public chains were excluded, along with four or five repertoires with anomalous nucleotide sharing. TCRdb limited this immuneACCESS table to in-frame rearrangements with V and J called. A share of clones is missing; checked studies link under half to unresolved V genes, and the rest is unexplained. V and J calls and clone size are copied from that table; D and trimming were computed from the DNA. For this sample there are some 150,000 clones; roughly 82% appear just once. Of the sample, more than 6.5% falls within the top ten clones.

In total, approximately 690 healthy bone marrow donors made up the cohort. Cohort members were all nominally healthy when sampled, although unrecorded immune exposures were likely present. The donor tested CMV seropositive and was one of the 289 seropositive cohort members. Every donor gave a peripheral blood sample, and the peripheral blood mononuclear cells from that sample were used for TCR beta sequencing. The Qiagen DNeasy Blood Extraction Kit was used to extract genomic DNA from the blood cell samples. With regard to this clone: Its binding antigen is unknown. No much larger clonotype is one base removed from it; base qualities were not supplied.

Study-wide conclusions, independent of this receptor: HLA typing was unavailable for some donors at each locus, so association tests used only the typed subset. Presence/absence analyses assumed roughly uniform sequencing depth across donors, an assumption that may not hold. An earlier analysis of around 500 of the donors showed that most TCR beta V segments appeared in productive rearrangements either about 87% or about 30% of the time, which broadly matched IMGT annotations. Cytomegalovirus status was reported to be diagnosed by the classifier with high specificity and sensitivity in both the original and validation cohorts. In a later analysis, TCR association rates were found to vary across HLA loci, with the most associated TCRs seen for DRB1 alleles and the fewest for HLA-C alleles. Because counts were too low, more than 15 rarely observed V segments, including chromosome 9 orphons, were left out of the earlier analysis of some 600 of the donors. Most CMV-associated TCR beta chains appeared to be HLA-restricted in a later analysis, and the HLA associations seemed to be driven largely by CMV exposure. When HLA alleles, especially DR and DQ, strongly co-occurred, attributing TCR associations to individual alleles was difficult. Linkage disequilibrium might explain the correlated functional status among segregating V segments, but an unknown experimental factor could not be ruled out. Most TCR sequences were seen in very few donors, while some public TCRs were found in many individuals. Specific HLA alleles were associated with 15,000 to 20,000 TCR beta sequences at a false discovery rate of 0.05 in a later analysis. A later analysis found that HLA-associated TCR beta chains were more clonally expanded and had lower generation probabilities than equally common non-associated chains. Only TCR beta chains were sequenced in this cohort, and the absence of alpha or paired-chain data limited detectable features. It was suggested by the authors that the approach could potentially be generalized to other disease states and immunological phenotypes. A later genetic analysis reported fewer N-insertions in productive TCRs among donors in an Asian-associated ancestry cluster than the roughly 640-donor mean. Some IMGT-functional V segments, including TRBV6-2 and TRBV6-3, could not be told apart with the 87-base-pair reads, so those segments were excluded. In the study, 150 to 200 TCR beta chains were listed as associated with cytomegalovirus. A further reported finding was that TCR beta sequences accurately predicted the HLA-A and HLA-B alleles for most subjects in the first cohort. Immune exposure information for the cohort was limited to CMV serostatus. A cluster of highly shared sequence variants was judged likely to represent a technical artifact of the sequencing pipeline. V-gene and J-gene trimming of TCR beta chains was associated with a missense DCLRE1C variant in a later genetic analysis, and the association was replicated in an independent cohort. A few of the identified cytomegalovirus-associated TCR beta chains were confirmed in vitro to be specific for cytomegalovirus antigens. Several of the top co-occurrence clusters appeared to be linked to parvovirus B19, influenza, CMV and Epstein-Barr virus, according to a later analysis.

The TCR originated in a woman in her fifties or sixties in good health and CMV-seropositive. The sequence links TRBV6-4 to TRBJ1-2, with 8 bases aligning to TRBD1. The sequencing input was PBMCs. The DNA reads as follows: TGTGCCAGCAGTTCGGACAGGGCGGGTGGCTACACCTTC. This codes for CASSSDRAGGYTF.